This TCR beta chain was identified during a study of CD8 T cells in ankylosing spondylitis (dated 2017 in TCRdb). Study-level background: To find TCR variants linked to disease, the study profiled T cell receptor beta repertoires in ankylosing spondylitis patients and healthy donors. Samples of peripheral blood were taken, and for ankylosing spondylitis patients, synovial fluid was collected as well. In total, the full study cohort was made up of 95 to 110 healthy donors and 25 to 30 ankylosing spondylitis patients. General findings and caveats noted by the study authors: A CD8+ phenotype was shown by the disease-linked clones, which were found at relatively low frequencies in peripheral blood. The disease-linked clones were reported as significantly enriched in matched synovial fluid samples from ankylosing spondylitis patients. Blood from ankylosing spondylitis patients appeared to be characterized by a TCR beta motif made up of about 8 highly homologous amino acid variants. Some TCR beta motif variants had previously been reported in synovial fluid and blood of reactive arthritis patients, which suggested common disease-initiation mechanisms.

This clonotype showed up just a few times. Its antigen is unknown. Per-base quality was not reported, and no clone a single base away is much larger than it. The instrument given in TCRdb is Illumina HiSeq 2500. TCR beta libraries were prepared by quantitative 5'-RACE with molecular barcodes. The paper's processing steps were these. A new computational method based on a probabilistic model of VDJ rearrangement was used to identify disease-linked TCR variants. Through fastp at Q25 and MiXCR, TCRdb rebuilt clones from the public reads, retaining in-frame beta chains. Rows matching on CDR3 protein sequence are summarized as one entry with the most common DNA and genes. Here the V and J calls rest on TCRdb's processing, not on the authors' analysis. Here the sample has a few hundred thousand distinct CDR3 sequences; roughly 8% occur a single time. The biggest ten clones account for just over 14% of the sample.

V lost 6 bases and J lost 4 bases, and the count of bases not matched to a germline gene is 14. The CDR3 starts with the cysteine, ends with the phenylalanine, and has 17 residues. Of all the DNA, just the CDR3 is kept, 51 bases in frame from base 1. The germline V gene (reference sequence) yields SEHNR for CDR1 and FQNEAQ for CDR2. The sequencing input was blood, either unsorted or a sorted T cell fraction (not recorded which). The rearranged segments are TRBV7-9 and TRBJ2-2; TRBD1 aligns with 7 central bases. This receptor was taken from a male donor with ankylosing spondylitis. Here is the DNA: TGTGCCAGCAGAGCCAGCTTTTTGACAGGGAGCACCGGGGAGCTGTTTTTT. Its product reads: CASRASFLTGSTGELFF.